This passage covers 2 T cell receptor beta chains from one sample sequenced in a study of T cells after yellow fever vaccination. TCRdb reprocessed the 5' RACE reads with MiXCR, giving one entry per CDR3 protein. Of about 63,000 distinct CDR3 sequences listed, about 7% are singletons. The sequencing used CD8+ T cells sorted from PBMCs, collected 15 days after the yellow fever booster vaccination. The receptors were gathered from a man in his thirties or forties who received the YFV17D yellow fever vaccine.

The table lists this clonotype with many counts. V usage is TRBV20-1 and J usage is TRBJ2-1; maybe TRBD2 (6 bases). This CDR3 contains 15 residues. V was trimmed by 1 base and J by 0 bases, leaving 10 bases between them. From germline, CDR1 is DFQATT and CDR2 SNEGSKA (reference sequence). CDR3 sequence reads: CSARGAGSSYNEQFF. The CDR3 nucleotides read TGCAGTGCTAGAGGGGCCGGGAGCTCCTACAATGAGCAGTTCTTC.

The sample holds many counts of this clonotype. The V gene is TRBV9, the J gene TRBJ2-5; weak D call: TRBD2 (5 bases). Trimming removed 3 bases at V and 6 bases at J, with 12 bases between. The length of the CDR3 is 13 residues. CDR1 and CDR2 from the germline V gene are SGDLS and YYNGEE. The DNA of the CDR3 is TGTGCCAGCAGCGGAACACTCGGGAAGACCCAGTACTTC. This gives the protein CASSGTLGKTQYF.